Included here is one T cell receptor (beta chain) sequence, with context. This sample was taken from a study of T-cell reconstitution after alpha-beta-depleted transplantation in children. Molecular barcoding with unique molecular identifiers was used for the TCRbeta library. MiXCR, applied by TCRdb to the PCR reads, yields one record per CDR3 protein. Among about 400,000 distinct CDR3 sequences listed, 20% were seen once. The CDR3 consists of 13 residues. V was pared by 1 base and J by 6 bases, with 8 bases between. CDR1 and CDR2 from the germline V gene are SGHVS and FNYEAQ. The source material was PBMCs from the stem cell graft donor, sampled from the stem cell graft. This sequence was found in a human donor who donated a stem cell graft to a child with acute myeloid leukemia. The chain couples TRBV7-6 to TRBJ2-3; D is undetermined. This chain's CDR3 is CASSLGQSDTQYF. The CDR3 DNA reads TGTGCCAGCAGCTTAGGGCAATCGGATACGCAGTATTTT. Looking up the rest from reference TRBV7-6 and TRBJ2-3 gives the full variable domain: GAGVSQSPRYKVTKRGQDVALRCDPISGHVSLYWYRQALGQGPEFLTYFNYEAQQDKSGLPNDRFSAERPEGSISTLTIQRTEQRDSAMYRCASSLGQSDTQYFGPGTRLTVL.